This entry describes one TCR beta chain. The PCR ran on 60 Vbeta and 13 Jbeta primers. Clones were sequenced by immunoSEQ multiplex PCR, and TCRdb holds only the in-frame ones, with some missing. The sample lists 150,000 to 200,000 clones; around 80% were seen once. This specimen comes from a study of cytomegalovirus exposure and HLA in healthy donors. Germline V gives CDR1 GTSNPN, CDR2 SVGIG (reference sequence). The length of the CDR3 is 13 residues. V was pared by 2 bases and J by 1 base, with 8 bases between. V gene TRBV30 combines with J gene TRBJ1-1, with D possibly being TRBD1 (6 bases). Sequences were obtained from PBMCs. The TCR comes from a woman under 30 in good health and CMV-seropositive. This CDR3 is CAWSWDKNTEAFF. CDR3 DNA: TGTGCCTGGAGTTGGGACAAGAACACTGAAGCTTTCTTT. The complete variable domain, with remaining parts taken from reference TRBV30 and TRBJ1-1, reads SQTIHQWPATLVQPVGSPLSLECTVEGTSNPNLYWYRQAAGRGLQLLFYSVGIGQISSEVPQNLSASRPQDRQFILSSKKLLLSDSGFYLCAWSWDKNTEAFFGQGTRLTVV.